The rows below give T cell receptor beta chains drawn from one sample of a study of cytotoxic CD8 clonotypes in ibrutinib-treated CLL. The assay was immunoSEQ multiplex PCR, and TCRdb's table has in-frame clones only and misses some. In the table there are about 15,000 clones, around 81% of which are singletons. The specimen comprised PBMCs, sampled before ibrutinib treatment. The receptors come from a human donor with chronic lymphocytic leukemia. Both conserved end residues are part of each CDR3. The D gene is left open where the match is weak. Not all rows give a size; the values are once, few, many and, for expanded clones, a class.

v_gene	d_gene	j_gene	abundance	CDR3aa	CDR3nt
TRBV10-1	TRBD2	TRBJ2-3	.	CASRKAEGREGRVDTQYF	TGCGCCAGCAGAAAAGCCGAGGGGCGGGAGGGTAGGGTAGATACGCAGTATTTT
TRBV23-1	.	TRBJ1-5	.	CASSREGGGNQPQHF	TGCGCCAGCAGTCGGGAGGGTGGAGGCAATCAGCCCCAGCATTTT
TRBV11-2	.	TRBJ1-2	.	CASSYEGLRGYTF	TGTGCCAGCAGCTACGAGGGGCTCAGGGGCTACACCTTC
TRBV6-5	TRBD2	TRBJ2-1	.	CASSYLSGRANEQFF	TGTGCCAGCAGTTACCTTAGCGGGAGGGCCAATGAGCAGTTCTTC
TRBV5-4	.	TRBJ2-5	.	CASSLGGGTLQETQYF	TGTGCCAGCAGCCTGGGTGGCGGGACACTCCAAGAGACCCAGTACTTC
TRBV30	TRBD1	TRBJ1-5	few	CAWGQGSQPQHF	TGTGCCTGGGGACAGGGGAGTCAGCCCCAGCATTTT
TRBV9	.	TRBJ2-2	.	CASSPVVLGELFF	TGTGCCAGCAGCCCGGTCGTTCTCGGGGAGCTGTTTTTT
TRBV27	TRBD1	TRBJ2-3	.	CASSPRDRVADTQYF	TGTGCCAGCAGCCCTAGGGACAGGGTGGCGGATACGCAGTATTTT
TRBV11-3	.	TRBJ1-1	.	CASSLGQNEAFF	TGTGCCAGCAGCTTAGGACAGAATGAAGCTTTCTTT
TRBV9	.	TRBJ2-1	.	CASSVGPRGLNEQFF	TGTGCCAGCAGCGTAGGCCCGCGGGGGCTTAATGAGCAGTTCTTC
TRBV25-1	.	TRBJ2-2	.	CASSDGQAGHTGELFF	TGTGCCAGCAGTGACGGACAGGCGGGACACACCGGGGAGCTGTTTTTT